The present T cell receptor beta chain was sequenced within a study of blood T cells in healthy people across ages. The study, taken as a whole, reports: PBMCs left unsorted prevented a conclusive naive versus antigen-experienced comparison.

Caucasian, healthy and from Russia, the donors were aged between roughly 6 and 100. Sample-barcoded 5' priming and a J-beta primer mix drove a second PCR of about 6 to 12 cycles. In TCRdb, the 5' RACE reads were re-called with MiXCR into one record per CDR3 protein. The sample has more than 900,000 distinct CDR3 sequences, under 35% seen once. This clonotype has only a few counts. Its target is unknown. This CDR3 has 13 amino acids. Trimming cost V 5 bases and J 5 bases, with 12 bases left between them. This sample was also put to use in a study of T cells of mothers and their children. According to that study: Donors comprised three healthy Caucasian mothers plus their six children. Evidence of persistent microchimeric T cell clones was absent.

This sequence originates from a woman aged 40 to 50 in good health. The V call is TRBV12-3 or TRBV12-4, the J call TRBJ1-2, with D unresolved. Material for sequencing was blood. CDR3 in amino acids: CASSIDWVYGYTF. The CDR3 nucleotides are TGTGCCAGCAGTATAGACTGGGTTTATGGCTACACCTTC.